This entry describes one T cell receptor beta chain. It lacks a known antigen. No base-level quality is on record; no much larger clone is a single base apart. The sample is drawn from a study of cytomegalovirus exposure and HLA in healthy donors (dated by TCRdb to about 2017). Broadly, across the study: An earlier analysis of roughly 500 of the donors reported approximately 270 Gb of sequence data and more than 90 million unique TCR beta sequences from some 180 million T cells. A later analysis re-analyzed previously published TCR beta repertoires from roughly 630 donors and added high-resolution HLA genotyping to study TCR occurrence patterns. In a later genetic analysis, genome-wide SNP genotypes for 398 of the 666 donors were used, and that subset was treated as a discovery cohort. Using immunosequencing, the study profiled T cell repertoires from about 650 subjects and related those repertoires to cytomegalovirus serostatus. The study aimed to test whether cataloging public T cell receptors could reveal signatures of past pathogen exposure. The genetic ancestry cluster associated with self-reported Caucasian donors included about 84% of the 350 to 500 genotyped donors. Every repertoire in the discovery cohort had been generated on one and the same sequencing platform. Typing coverage varied by locus: roughly 620-640 donors for A, B, C, DRB1 and DQB1; approximately 500 for DQA1; approximately 570 for DPA1; approximately 470 for DPB1. Roughly 300 gigabases of sequencing data and approximately 80 million unique TCR sequences were included in an early release covering about 700 HLA-typed donors. Roughly five DR-DQ haplotypes were handled as single units for association and clustering because linkage in the cohort was strong. Across approximately 420 genotyped donors of the cohort, an average of about 240,000 unique TCR beta nucleotide sequences per donor were sequenced, and around 20% of those sequences were non-productive. HLA typing covered class I and class II loci at four-digit resolution. To decide whether each TCR beta V gene segment behaved as functional or pseudogenic, an earlier analysis of approximately 620 of the donors relied on high-throughput TCR beta sequencing. To predict cytomegalovirus infection status, the study combined high-throughput TCR immunosequencing, statistical association of individual TCRs with disease status, and machine learning. Besides the first cohort of 666 subjects, a separate validation cohort made up of over a hundred different subjects was used. Donor age, sex, ethnicity and CMV serostatus were collected together with the repertoire data. Rather than drawing on any new phenotypic data, the later analysis identified candidate immune exposures from TCR beta sequences and the way those sequences occurred across donors.

Reading from cysteine to phenylalanine, the CDR3 counts 13 amino acids. The sequence is cut down to CDR3 DNA, 39 bases in frame from base 1. V was cut back by 6 bases and J by 5 bases, leaving a gap of 13 bases between them. For CDR1 and CDR2, the germline V gene lists SNHLY and FYNNEI. In total, around 600 healthy bone marrow donors made up the cohort. At the time of sampling, all cohort members were nominally healthy, though unrecorded immune exposures were likely present. CMV serostatus was recorded as positive for roughly 290 and negative for about 50% of the roughly 670 cohort members, whereas no CMV serostatus was recorded for the donor in question. A peripheral blood sample was collected from each donor, and TCR beta sequencing was performed on peripheral blood mononuclear cells. The Qiagen DNeasy Blood Extraction Kit was used to extract genomic DNA from the blood cell samples. Findings and caveats that apply to the study as a whole: While some public TCRs were present in many individuals, most TCR sequences turned up only very rarely across donors. The classifier was reported to diagnose cytomegalovirus status with high specificity and sensitivity in both the original cohort and the validation cohort. A later analysis reported that several top co-occurrence clusters appeared linked to parvovirus B19, influenza, CMV and Epstein-Barr virus. Linkage disequilibrium might explain the correlated functional status among segregating V segments, but an unknown experimental factor could not be ruled out. A later genetic analysis reported fewer N-insertions in productive TCRs among donors in an Asian-associated ancestry cluster than the roughly 650-donor mean. A cluster of highly shared sequence variants was judged likely to represent a technical artifact of the sequencing pipeline. The earlier analysis of approximately 590 of the donors excluded roughly 17 rarely observed V segments, including chromosome 9 orphons, because counts were too low. Immune exposure information for the cohort was limited to CMV serostatus. Strong co-occurrence of HLA alleles, especially DR and DQ, made assigning TCR associations to individual alleles difficult. Only TCR beta chains were sequenced in this cohort, and the absence of alpha or paired-chain data limited detectable features. Specific HLA alleles were associated with 18,000 or so TCR beta sequences at a false discovery rate of 0.05 in a later analysis. According to the authors, the approach could potentially be generalized to other disease states and immunological phenotypes. In a later analysis, HLA-associated TCR beta chains were found to be more clonally expanded and to have lower generation probabilities than equally common non-associated chains. HLA typing was unavailable for some donors at each locus, so association tests used only the typed subset. Some IMGT-functional V segments, including TRBV6-2 and TRBV6-3, could not be told apart with the 87-base-pair reads, so those segments were excluded. In vitro tests confirmed that three of the cytomegalovirus-associated TCR beta chains recognize cytomegalovirus antigens. Roughly uniform sequencing depth across donors was assumed in presence/absence analyses, although this assumption may not hold. Most CMV-associated TCR beta chains appeared to be HLA-restricted in a later analysis, and the HLA associations seemed to be driven largely by CMV exposure. A further reported finding was that TCR beta sequences accurately predicted the HLA-A and HLA-B alleles for most subjects in the first cohort. The study listed 150 to 200 TCR beta chains as associated with cytomegalovirus. In an earlier analysis of several hundred of the donors, most TCR beta V segments were observed in productive rearrangements about 87% or about 30% of the time, broadly matching IMGT annotations. An association between a missense DCLRE1C variant and V-gene and J-gene trimming of TCR beta chains was found in a later genetic analysis and replicated in an independent cohort. In a later analysis, TCR association rates were found to vary across HLA loci, with the most associated TCRs seen for DRB1 alleles and the fewest for HLA-C alleles.

Library method: the immunoSEQ multiplex PCR assay. For the multiplex PCR, a mixture combining 60 forward primers for TCR Vbeta segments and 13 reverse primers for TCR Jbeta segments was used. A multiplex PCR assay on genomic DNA amplified the CDR3 region of rearranged TCR beta genes. The Illumina HiSeq System was used to sequence the amplified TCR beta libraries as 87-base-pair reads. The published analysis was carried out like this. In a later analysis, tens of millions of unique TCR beta chains were counted across the roughly 670 repertoires, and roughly 9.9 million of these chains were shared by at least two donors. To remove PCR and sequencing errors, raw reads were error-corrected and collapsed into unique sequences using a nearest-neighbor algorithm that merged closely related sequences. Alignment of CDR3 sequences to IMGT reference sequences was used to assign V, D and J gene segments. For a sequence to be retained, a match of at least six nucleotides to both a V gene segment and a J gene segment was required. Rearrangements were classified as productive when the CDR3 lacked stop codons and remained in frame with V and J, and all other rearrangements were classified as non-productive. CDR3 was defined according to IMGT convention as the region running from the second conserved V-encoded cysteine to the conserved J-encoded phenylalanine. Sequences without an unambiguous match to a single V gene segment were excluded from the earlier analysis of approximately 560 of the donors. An earlier analysis of over 450 of the donors classified V segments as functional when productive rearrangements were above 56.7% and as segregating when the standard deviation between donors was above 5%. To diagnose cytomegalovirus status from the catalog of TCR beta chain sequences, a statistical classification framework was built. In a later analysis, V and J genes were assigned by comparing TCR nucleotide sequences against IMGT/GENE-DB human TR gene sequences. A later analysis assigned CDR3 sequences and most-parsimonious VDJ recombination scenarios with the TCRdist pipeline. In a later analysis, each TCR beta chain was defined by its CDR3 amino acid sequence together with its V-gene family, and reads lacking a unique V-gene family were excluded. As a way to deal with suspected cross-contamination and a sequencing artifact, a later analysis dropped 592 nucleotide sequences that were highly shared and had low generation probability. For each public chain, a later analysis derived a clonal expansion index from normalized ranks of inferred template counts within each repertoire. In a later analysis, generation probabilities were computed with a VDJ recombination model fitted to out-of-frame rearrangements, and the resulting probabilities were checked against IGoR. A later analysis scored TCR-TCR, TCR-HLA and TCR-CMV co-occurrence with hypergeometric tests, applying a repertoire-size bias correction to TCR pairs. In a later analysis, false discovery rates were estimated by permuting HLA or CMV assignments 20 times. In a later analysis, co-occurring TCRs were grouped with DBSCAN, and TCRdist sequence similarity was added when clustering was performed within HLA-allele-positive subsets. Co-occurrence clustering excluded repertoires with fewer than 30,000 or more than 120,000 public chains, plus five with anomalous nucleotide sharing. Here the immuneACCESS table is served through TCRdb, limited to in-frame sequences with V and J called. Missing clones are a known gap in these copies; in checked studies unresolved V genes cover under half, and the rest lacks a known reason. The V and J calls and the clone size are those of that table, but D and trimming were determined from the DNA. This sample has about 98,000 clones in its table, and about 70% of those were observed once. In total, the top ten clones hold 7% to 10% of the sample.

This TCR was recovered from a human donor in good health. Here the chain combines TRBV2 and TRBJ2-5, with a weak D call of TRBD1 (6 bases match). The specimen sequenced was PBMCs. The DNA sequence is as follows: TGTGCCAGCAGCGAACAGGGATTCGAGACCCAGTACTTC. The encoded protein is CASSEQGFETQYF.